A single sample gave rise to the 26 T cell receptor beta chains below, sequenced in a study of blood T cell repertoires in COVID-19. Sequencing used immunoSEQ multiplex PCR; TCRdb keeps in-frame clones, though not all of them. The table shows 200,000 or so clones, with more than 70% occurring only once. Sequencing was carried out using peripheral blood. These receptors came from a person aged 70 to 85 with COVID-19, enrolled during active disease.

This chain connects TRBV6-5 to TRBJ1-5, with TRBD1 identical over 7 bases. CDR3 length equals 15 residues. V shed 5 bases, J shed 5 bases, and the junction held 9 bases outside the gene matches. Germline CDR1 is MNHEY and CDR2 is SVGAGI. The CDR3 is CASSQSTGSDQPQHF. CDR3 sequence (DNA): TGTGCCAGCAGTCAATCGACAGGGAGCGATCAGCCCCAGCATTTT.

The chain combines TRBV5-1 with TRBJ1-3; D perhaps matches TRBD1 (6 bases). This CDR3 is built from 13 residues. CDR1 and CDR2 from the germline V gene are SGHRS and YFSETQ. V lost 1 base to trimming and J lost 4 bases, with 6 bases between them. DNA of the CDR3: TGCGCCAGCAGCTTGACAGGGGGAAACACCATATATTTT. Translating it yields CASSLTGGNTIYF. Looking up the rest from reference TRBV5-1 and TRBJ1-3 gives the full variable domain: KAGVTQTPRYLIKTRGQQVTLSCSPISGHRSVSWYQQTPGQGLQFLFEYFSETQRNKGNFPGRFSGRQFSNSRSEMNVSTLELGDSALYLCASSLTGGNTIYFGEGSWLTVV.

The chain employs TRBV29-1 and TRBJ1-1; D call uncertain. The CDR3 extends over 15 amino acids. Germline CDR1 and CDR2: SQVTM and ANQGSEA. V was clipped by 5 bases and J by 0 bases, with 16 bases between them. DNA for the CDR3: TGCAGCGTTCCCCAGCGTGGAGGTCTGAACACTGAAGCTTTCTTT. It yields the protein CSVPQRGGLNTEAFF.

V and J are TRBV5-8 and TRBJ1-5; TRBD1 might be the D (5 bases). The CDR3 has 13 residues. Germline lookup yields CDR1 SGHTS and CDR2 YDEGEE. Trimming removed 4 bases from V and 6 bases from J, with 11 bases in between. CDR3 in DNA: TGTGCCAGCAGCGGGATGACAGTTCAGCCCCAGCATTTT. Protein product: CASSGMTVQPQHF.

A word on this clone: One end of the junction varies from germline; a read error may be responsible. The gene calls are TRBV5-6 and TRBJ2-1; TRBD2 matches 8 bases. CDR1 is SGHDT and CDR2 is YYEEEE in the germline V gene. The CDR3 is 11 residues long. The CDR3 spells CASSVTGTSVF. For the CDR3, the DNA is TGTGCCAGCAGCGTCACCGGGACTAGTGTCTTC.

The chain joins TRBV20-1 to TRBJ1-5; no firm D call. Trimming pared 3 bases from V and 7 bases from J, leaving 10 bases between. This CDR3 contains 12 residues. Germline V gene sequence: CDR1 DFQATT, CDR2 SNEGSKA (reference sequence). The chain's CDR3 is CSASPARQPQHF. The CDR3 region has the DNA TGCAGTGCTAGTCCCGCACGGCAGCCCCAGCATTTT.

This clone was observed a single time. The chain is built from TRBV19 and TRBJ1-2; no clear D. The CDR3 is 16 amino acids. V lost 1 base and J lost 8, with 20 bases in between. Germline CDR1 is LNHDA and CDR2 is SQIVND (reference sequence). The CDR3 loop reads CASSIGALRFEVGYTF. DNA for the CDR3: TGTGCCAGTAGTATAGGAGCCTTACGATTCGAAGTAGGCTACACCTTC. Looking up the rest from reference TRBV19 and TRBJ1-2 gives the full variable domain: DGGITQSPKYLFRKEGQNVTLSCEQNLNHDAMYWYRQDPGQGLRLIYYSQIVNDFQKGDIAEGYSVSREKKESFPLTVTSAQKNPTAFYLCASSIGALRFEVGYTFGSGTRLTVV.

V is TRBV18 and J is TRBJ1-2; TRBD1 matches at 7 bases. Germline V gives CDR1 KGHSH, CDR2 LQKENI. J gave up 2 bases and V 2 bases, and 8 bases lay outside the gene matches. CDR3 length equals 16 residues. The CDR3 sequence is CASSPLNRGLNYGYTF. The CDR3 region has the DNA TGTGCCAGCTCACCATTGAACAGGGGCCTCAACTATGGCTACACCTTC.

This chain links TRBV7-8 with TRBJ2-7; D is uncertain. The ends were cut back, 0 bases at V and 5 bases at J, with 11 bases in the middle. The germline V gene has CDR1 SGHVS and CDR2 FQNEAQ. This CDR3 spans 14 amino acids. In nucleotides, the CDR3 is TGTGCCAGCAGCTTAGCTCCGAGGTACCACGAGCAGTACTTC. It yields the protein CASSLAPRYHEQYF.

V usage is TRBV7-2 and J usage is TRBJ2-1; TRBD2 might be the D (6 bases). CDR3 length: 13 amino acids. Trimming took 4 bases from V and 15 from J, leaving 19 bases between them. Germline-derived CDR1 and CDR2 are SGHTA and FQGNSA. The DNA of the CDR3 is TGTGCCAGCAGCTCTCAGCGGGCGGGCCGATCGTTCTTC. This codes for CASSSQRAGRSFF.

The rearrangement links TRBV7-2 to TRBJ1-1, with D possibly TRBD1 on 5 matching bases. The germline CDR1 and CDR2 sequences are SGHTA and FQGNSA. V was clipped by 5 bases and J by 1 base, with 8 bases between them. CDR3 length: 13 residues. The CDR3 DNA reads as TGTGCCAGCAGCATTCAGGGGAACACTGAAGCTTTCTTT. It yields the protein CASSIQGNTEAFF.

The chain joins TRBV6-6 to TRBJ2-1; unclear D gene. Trimming removed 0 bases at V and 7 bases at J, with 10 bases between. Germline CDR1 is MNHNY and CDR2 is SVGAGI (reference sequence). The CDR3 consists of 14 residues. The CDR3 sequence is CASSYSPPRNEQFF. The CDR3, as DNA: TGTGCCAGCAGTTACTCGCCTCCCCGGAATGAGCAGTTCTTC.

This clone has only one observation. The chain uses TRBV28 and TRBJ1-1; no clear D. Germline V gene lookup returns CDR1 MDHEN and CDR2 SYDVKM. Trimming removed 6 bases at V and 4 bases at J, with 12 bases between. This CDR3 is built from 13 residues. The CDR3 coding sequence is TGTGCCAGCAGCCTCCAGTTTGGCACTGAAGCTTTCTTT. Protein sequence: CASSLQFGTEAFF.

V gene TRBV7-8 combines with J gene TRBJ2-3; 10 positions match TRBD2. The CDR3 is made up of 14 amino acids. V was clipped by 4 bases and J by 7 bases; unmatched bases: 5. Germline loops: CDR1 SGHVS, CDR2 FQNEAQ. The chain's CDR3 is CASSSPTSGNTQYF. The CDR3 coding sequence is TGTGCCAGCAGCTCGCCTACTAGCGGGAATACGCAGTATTTT.

The rearrangement links TRBV25-1 to TRBJ1-3, with a weak D call TRBD1 (5 bases). V lost 1 base, J lost 2 bases, and 6 bases lay in between. This CDR3 region has 14 residues. Looked up from germline, CDR1 is MGHDK and CDR2 is SYGVNS. The CDR3 loop reads CASSESGTGNTIYF. CDR3 coding DNA: TGTGCCAGCAGTGAATCAGGGACTGGAAACACCATATATTTT.

This chain joins TRBV19 and TRBJ1-5; D unresolved. CDR3 length: 15 amino acids. The germline V gene has CDR1 LNHDA and CDR2 SQIVND (reference sequence). The V end was cut by 1 base, the J end by 0 bases, with 7 bases between. CDR3 loop: CASSIGRNSNQPQHF. For the CDR3, the DNA is TGTGCCAGTAGTATAGGGCGGAATAGCAATCAGCCCCAGCATTTT.

The rearrangement uses TRBV6-6 and TRBJ2-2, with a possible D match to TRBD2 (6 bases). V gave up 6 bases and J gave up 1 base, with 9 bases separating them. There are 14 residues in the CDR3. Germline V gene data show CDR1 as MNHNY and CDR2 as SVGAGI (reference sequence). The DNA of the CDR3 is TGTGCCAGCAGGTGGCGGGGGAACACCGGGGAGCTGTTTTTT. This encodes CASRWRGNTGELFF.

The rearrangement joins TRBV7-9 to TRBJ1-6; no clear D gene. V lost 4 bases and J lost 14, with 15 bases in between. The CDR3 is 13 amino acids. Germline CDR1 SEHNR, CDR2 FQNEAQ (reference sequence). CDR3 bases: TGTGCCAGCAGCTCGACGACCGGAGCCACCCTCCACTTT. Its translation: CASSSTTGATLHF. The complete variable domain, with remaining parts taken from reference TRBV7-9 and TRBJ1-6, reads DTGVSQNPRHKITKRGQNVTFRCDPISEHNRLYWYRQTLGQGPEFLTYFQNEAQLEKSRLLSDRFSAERPKGSFSTLEIQRTEQGDSAMYLCASSSTTGATLHFGNGTRLTVT.

This sequence joins TRBV29-1 and TRBJ2-1; TRBD2 aligns across 8 bases. V trimming: 6 bases; J trimming: 8 bases; junction bases outside the gene matches: 9. The germline V gene encodes CDR1 SQVTM and CDR2 ANQGSEA. The CDR3 is 13 amino acids. The CDR3 DNA reads as TGCAGCGTCACATGGACTAGCCTCCATGAGCAGTTCTTC. The encoded protein is CSVTWTSLHEQFF.

CDR3 region: CASSDASGGFNEQFF. CDR3 in DNA: TGTGCCAGCAGCGACGCTAGCGGGGGGTTCAATGAGCAGTTCTTC. The chain employs TRBV5-5 and TRBJ2-1; TRBD2 aligns across 11 bases. This CDR3 is 15 amino acids long. The J segment lost 6 bases and the V segment lost 4 bases, leaving 6 bases of the junction unmatched. Germline V gives CDR1 SGHKS, CDR2 YYEKEE (reference sequence).

The chain couples TRBV9 to TRBJ2-7, with a weak D call TRBD1 (6 bases). V lost 0 bases to trimming and J lost 2 bases, with 12 bases between them. CDR1 is SGDLS and CDR2 is YYNGEE in the germline V gene. CDR3 length: 15 amino acids. This chain's CDR3 is CASSVGAGATYEQYF. CDR3 nucleotide sequence: TGTGCCAGCAGCGTAGGTGCAGGGGCCACCTACGAGCAGTACTTC.

DNA for the CDR3: TGTGCCAGCAGCCCCAAGCTCAGGGTTGGAAACACCATATATTTT. Amino acids: CASSPKLRVGNTIYF. J is TRBJ1-3 and V is TRBV7-9, with D possibly matching TRBD1 (5 bases). Trimming stripped 5 bases from V and 3 bases from J, with 14 bases between. This CDR3 has 15 residues. Per germline, CDR1 SEHNR and CDR2 FQNEAQ (reference sequence).

This clone was observed a few times. The rearrangement links TRBV3-1 (or the pseudogene TRBV3-2) to TRBJ2-7; TRBD2 matches at 8 bases. The germline V gene has CDR1 LGHDT and CDR2 YNNKEL (reference sequence). With 10 bases clipped from V and 5 bases from J, the junction kept 7 bases outside the gene matches. This CDR3 comprises 12 residues. CDR3 sequence reads: CATKSGSHEQYF. The CDR3 nucleotides are TGTGCCACCAAAAGCGGGAGTCACGAGCAGTACTTC.

The chain combines TRBV27 with TRBJ2-1, with no clear D. Germline V lookup: CDR1 MNHEY, CDR2 SMNVEV (reference sequence). Trimming pared 3 bases from V and 0 bases from J, leaving 12 bases between. This CDR3 region has 16 residues. This CDR3 is CASSLVGTHSYNEQFF. DNA for the CDR3: TGTGCCAGCAGTTTGGTGGGCACCCACTCCTACAATGAGCAGTTCTTC.

The chain carries TRBV19 and TRBJ2-1; 9 positions match TRBD1. The V segment lost 3 bases and the J segment 7 bases; nucleotides outside the gene matches: 13. Germline CDR1 reads LNHDA; CDR2 reads SQIVND (reference sequence). There are 17 residues in the CDR3. The CDR3 is CASSIRDRVQFENEQFF. The DNA of the CDR3 is TGTGCCAGTAGTATCCGGGACAGGGTTCAATTCGAGAATGAGCAGTTCTTC.

This clone was found a few times. The gene calls are TRBV10-3 and TRBJ2-2; D is perhaps TRBD2 (7 bases). The V gene's germline CDR1 is ENHRY and CDR2 SYGVKD. Trimming took 6 bases from V and 1 from J, leaving 15 bases between them. The CDR3 spans 16 residues. The CDR3 spells CAIRRGGPKNTGELFF. The CDR3 coding sequence is TGTGCCATCAGACGCGGGGGCCCCAAGAACACCGGGGAGCTGTTTTTT.